Shown below are 8 T cell receptor beta chains from a single sample sequenced in a study of graft-versus-host responses after intestinal transplantation. Produced via immunoSEQ multiplex PCR; TCRdb's table is partial and in-frame only. The sample carries roughly 80,000 clones, roughly 87% recorded once. These receptors have no identified antigens. Sample: unstimulated CD8+ T cells sorted from spleen or lymph node cells, taken before transplant. Receptors originate from a human donor who was the organ donor for an intestinal transplant.

CDR3 in DNA: TGTGCCAGCAGTGTTGGGGGCACTGAAGCTTTCTTT. As protein: CASSVGGTEAFF. The gene calls are TRBV13 and TRBJ1-1; D is possibly TRBD1 (5 bases). Looked up from germline, CDR1 is PRHDT and CDR2 is FYEKMQ (reference sequence). V lost 6 bases, J lost 4 bases, and 9 bases lay in between. The CDR3 is made up of 12 amino acids. The variable domain in full, with the rest retrieved from reference TRBV13 and TRBJ1-1, is AAGVIQSPRHLIKEKRETATLKCYPIPRHDTVYWYQQGPGQDPQFLISFYEKMQSDKGSIPDRFSAQQFSDYHSELNMSSLELGDSALYFCASSVGGTEAFFGQGTRLTVV.

The chain links TRBV4-2 to TRBJ2-3; 8 bases agree with TRBD2. The germline gives CDR1 LGHNA, CDR2 YNFKEQ. Trimming cost V 4 bases and J 2 bases; bases outside gene matches: 5. The CDR3 has 15 amino acids. The chain's CDR3 is CASSPAGDFTDTQYF. The CDR3 DNA follows: TGTGCCAGCAGCCCAGCGGGGGACTTCACAGATACGCAGTATTTT.

This chain uses TRBV6-4 with TRBJ2-3; no clear D. CDR3 length: 13 residues. The ends were cut back, 0 bases at V and 2 bases at J, with 3 bases in the middle. CDR1 MRHNA and CDR2 SNTAGT come from the germline V gene. In DNA form, the CDR3 reads TGTGCCAGCAGTGACTCAAACACAGATACGCAGTATTTT. Its protein product is CASSDSNTDTQYF.

The chain recombines TRBV20-1 with TRBJ2-1; no clear D gene. Trimming stripped 5 bases from V and 7 bases from J, with 9 bases between. Per the germline V gene, CDR1 is DFQATT and CDR2 is SNEGSKA (reference sequence). The CDR3 has 11 amino acids. Written as DNA, the CDR3 is TGCAGTGCTCACCCTCATAATGAGCAGTTCTTC. Its protein product is CSAHPHNEQFF.

The rearrangement links TRBV2 to TRBJ2-2; D tentatively reads TRBD1 or TRBD2 (5 bases each). This CDR3 is built from 17 residues. V gave up 2 bases and J gave up 0 bases, with 13 bases separating them. Germline CDR1 SNHLY, CDR2 FYNNEI. CDR3 coding DNA: TGTGCCAGCAGTGAAAGGTTCTGGGACCCGAACACCGGGGAGCTGTTTTTT. Translated, it gives CASSERFWDPNTGELFF.

The chain uses TRBV11-2 and TRBJ1-1; 7 nucleotides align to TRBD1. Germline trimming cut 4 bases from V and 5 bases from J; bases unmatched to any gene: 4. Germline CDR1 and CDR2: SGHAT and FQNNGV. The CDR3 contains 13 residues. The CDR3 is CASSYQGGTEAFF. The CDR3 coding sequence is TGTGCCAGCAGCTACCAGGGGGGGACTGAAGCTTTCTTT.

V usage is TRBV28 and J usage is TRBJ1-5; a possible D gene is TRBD1 (5 bases). Trimming left V 3 bases short and J 5 bases short, with 29 bases between. Germline V gene data show CDR1 as MDHEN and CDR2 as SYDVKM. The CDR3 covers 20 residues. The CDR3 nucleotides read TGTGCCAGCAGTTTCTCCGGGCAATTGGGGCTCTCCATTAATGATCAGCCCCAGCATTTT. This sequence encodes CASSFSGQLGLSINDQPQHF.

The chain employs TRBV25-1 and TRBJ2-3; D is unclear. This CDR3 has 11 residues. Trimming stripped 6 bases from V and 5 bases from J, with 6 bases between. Per the germline V gene, CDR1 is MGHDK and CDR2 is SYGVNS. The CDR3 DNA follows: TGTGCCAGCAGCCTAGGAGATACGCAGTATTTT. This gives the protein CASSLGDTQYF.